Reported below is one T cell receptor beta chain. This specimen belongs to a study of shared clonotypes between healthy human individuals. Data came from immunoSEQ multiplex PCR; TCRdb stores just in-frame clones and leaves some out. The table has millions of clones, around nine tenths seen once. The receptor was isolated from a man between 18 and 29 years old in good health. Sequencing was performed on naive CD4+ T cells sorted from blood. Subset defined: CD45RA+ positively selected.

CDR3 DNA: TGTGCCAGCAGACGCCACGGGCCCACAGATACGCAGTATTTT. It is translated as CASRRHGPTDTQYF. The chain recombines TRBV2 with TRBJ2-3; no definite D call. The V and J ends lost 6 bases and 2 bases respectively, with 12 bases between them. This CDR3 is 14 amino acids long. CDR1 and CDR2 (germline): SNHLY, FYNNEI.